This passage covers 21 T cell receptor beta chains from one sample sequenced in a study of T cells of healthy individuals. TCRdb itself ran the 5' RACE reads through MiXCR, one entry per CDR3 protein. The sample has 95,000 to 100,000 distinct CDR3 sequences; roughly a sixth are singletons. The receptors shown here come from a human donor in good health.

This clonotype was counted between two and nine times. The genes are TRBV27 and TRBJ2-2; TRBD2 agrees at 11 bases. Losses at the gene ends were 1 base for V and 4 bases for J; bases not matched to a gene: 5. Per germline, CDR1 MNHEY and CDR2 SMNVEV (reference sequence). This CDR3 spans 17 amino acids. CDR3 nucleotides: TGTGCCAGCAGTTTATTATTAGCGGGGGGGCCCACCGGGGAGCTGTTTTTT. Protein: CASSLLLAGGPTGELFF.

This clonotype was recorded at least ten times. The chain joins TRBV2 to TRBJ2-2, with D perhaps matching TRBD1 or TRBD2 (7 bases each). The germline V gene encodes CDR1 SNHLY and CDR2 FYNNEI. The CDR3 spans 15 residues. With 6 bases removed from V and 2 bases from J, the gap between germline ends came to 13 bases. CDR3 DNA: TGTGCCAGCAGCGGGGGGACAGCTAACACCGGGGAGCTGTTTTTT. This gives the protein CASSGGTANTGELFF.

This clonotype came up a few times. V is TRBV20-1 and J is TRBJ2-6; D is uncertain. The ends were cut back, 6 bases at V and 0 bases at J, with 21 bases in the middle. CDR3 length: 18 residues. CDR1 is DFQATT, CDR2 SNEGSKA, per germline (reference sequence). Written as DNA, the CDR3 is TGCAGTGCCCCGAGGAGATACGATCCCACCTCTGGGGCCAACGTCCTGACTTTC. It specifies CSAPRRYDPTSGANVLTF.

This clonotype was seen ten or more times. The chain employs TRBV6-5 and TRBJ2-5; 8 nucleotides line up with TRBD2. Germline CDR1 reads MNHEY; CDR2 reads SVGAGI. V shed 0 bases, J shed 4 bases, and the junction held 4 bases outside the gene matches. The CDR3 runs to 15 residues. The CDR3 reads CASSYSRLAGETQYF. The CDR3 nucleotides are TGTGCCAGCAGTTACTCGCGTCTAGCGGGAGAGACCCAGTACTTC.

The rearrangement uses TRBV5-1 and TRBJ2-7; 8 bases agree with TRBD2. CDR1 SGHRS and CDR2 YFSETQ come from the germline V gene. CDR3 size: 15 residues. V dropped 0 bases and J dropped 5; count of bases not matched to a gene: 7. CDR3 DNA: TGCGCCAGCAGCTTGGCCGCGGGACTAGGGGACGAGCAGTACTTC. This translates into CASSLAAGLGDEQYF.

This clonotype appeared many times. The rearrangement joins TRBV4-2 to TRBJ1-1; D is undetermined. Trimming took 2 bases from V and 0 from J, leaving 13 bases between them. CDR1 LGHNA and CDR2 YNFKEQ come from the germline V gene. The CDR3 length is 16 residues. CDR3 coding DNA: TGTGCCAGCAGCCAAAAGGCCAGCCTCTTGAACACTGAAGCTTTCTTT. The encoded protein is CASSQKASLLNTEAFF.

This clonotype was seen more than once but under ten times. The chain has TRBV7-9 and TRBJ2-7; D gene uncertain. The CDR3 has 16 amino acids. Germline V lookup: CDR1 SEHNR, CDR2 FQNEAQ (reference sequence). V was trimmed by 7 bases and J by 3 bases, leaving 22 bases between them. CDR3 protein: CASTEDPRSRFYEQYF. For the CDR3, the DNA is TGTGCCAGCACGGAAGACCCCAGGTCTCGATTCTACGAGCAGTACTTC. The full variable domain, with the rest looked up from reference TRBV7-9 and TRBJ2-7, is DTGVSQNPRHKITKRGQNVTFRCDPISEHNRLYWYRQTLGQGPEFLTYFQNEAQLEKSRLLSDRFSAERPKGSFSTLEIQRTEQGDSAMYLCASTEDPRSRFYEQYFGPGTRLTVT.

The chain uses TRBV9 and TRBJ2-3; no reliable D call. V lost 9 bases, J lost 4 bases, and 9 bases lay in between. CDR1 SGDLS and CDR2 YYNGEE come from the germline V gene. The CDR3 loop spans 11 amino acids. CDR3 nucleotides: TGTGCCATCCCGTTCGCAGATACGCAGTATTTT. It encodes CAIPFADTQYF.

The rearrangement links TRBV5-1 to TRBJ2-7; 8 bases are shared with TRBD1. The CDR3 is 14 residues long. Losses at the gene ends were 2 bases for V and 5 bases for J; bases not matched to a gene: 6. Germline CDR1 is SGHRS and CDR2 is YFSETQ. CDR3 sequence (DNA): TGCGCCAGCAGCTTCCTCCAGGGGGCCGACGAGCAGTACTTC. It specifies CASSFLQGADEQYF.

There are a few counts of this clonotype. V and J are TRBV4-3 and TRBJ2-5, with D possibly matching TRBD1 (5 bases). The CDR3 contains 14 residues. Trimming removed 2 bases at V and 2 bases at J, with 9 bases between. Germline V lookup: CDR1 LGHNA, CDR2 YSLEER. The CDR3 sequence is CASSQSDSQETQYF. The CDR3, as DNA: TGCGCCAGCAGCCAATCTGACAGTCAAGAGACCCAGTACTTC.

This clonotype showed up just a few times. This rearrangement joins TRBV11-1 to TRBJ2-5; TRBD1 agrees at 9 bases. The CDR3 length is 16 residues. Looked up from germline, CDR1 is SGHAT and CDR2 is FQDESV (reference sequence). The J segment lost 1 base and the V segment lost 6 bases, leaving 9 bases of the junction unmatched. The CDR3 loop is CASSGDRTGAQETQYF. The DNA of the CDR3 is TGTGCCAGCAGTGGAGACAGGACAGGGGCCCAAGAGACCCAGTACTTC.

In its sample, this clonotype was seen many times. The J gene is TRBJ2-7, the V gene TRBV28; D is unresolved. CDR3 length equals 14 residues. The germline CDR1 and CDR2 sequences are MDHEN and SYDVKM. V was cut by 5 bases and J by 3 bases, with 14 bases left in between. The CDR3 nucleotides read TGTGCCAGCAGTGCCCTTGGGGATAGCTACGAGCAGTACTTC. The encoded protein is CASSALGDSYEQYF.

This clonotype was detected many times. This chain connects TRBV9 to TRBJ1-3; no definite D call. The CDR3 loop spans 16 amino acids. Between the trimmed V and J ends, which lost 4 bases and 3 bases, there was a span of 17 bases. Germline V gene data show CDR1 as SGDLS and CDR2 as YYNGEE. Written as DNA, the CDR3 is TGTGCCAGCAGCCCCGGTGGGCCCGGACGTGGAAACACCATATATTTT. Translation: CASSPGGPGRGNTIYF.

This chain uses TRBV9 with TRBJ2-2; 9 bases are shared with TRBD2. Trimming took 2 bases from V and 1 from J; bases not matched to a gene: 6. CDR1 is SGDLS, CDR2 YYNGEE, per germline. The CDR3 sequence is 17 residues long. The CDR3 is CASSVDRLAENTGELFF. The CDR3 DNA reads as TGTGCCAGCAGCGTCGATCGACTAGCGGAGAACACCGGGGAGCTGTTTTTT.

Only a few counts were recorded for this clonotype. It is unclear where the CDR3 begins or ends on the DNA, so no DNA is shown, and the CDR3 is as TCRdb lists it. The rearrangement uses TRBV2 and TRBJ2-6; the D call TRBD1 from the table was never checked on the DNA. Germline CDR1 reads SNHLY; CDR2 reads FYNNEI. The CDR3 numbers 17 amino acids, ends counted. CDR3 region: CASSTSGQISGANVLTF.

This chain uses TRBV7-6 with TRBJ2-5; no firm D call. The CDR3 sequence is 15 residues long. The V gene lost 3 bases and the J gene lost 1 base, with 12 bases spanning the gap. CDR1 SGHVS and CDR2 FNYEAQ come from the germline V gene. The CDR3 loop is CASSFIANLQETQYF. The DNA of the CDR3 is TGTGCCAGCAGCTTTATCGCGAACCTCCAAGAGACCCAGTACTTC.

The gene calls are TRBV2 and TRBJ1-6, with TRBD1 identical over 7 bases. Germline lookup yields CDR1 SNHLY and CDR2 FYNNEI. The CDR3 sequence is 14 residues long. The V segment lost 5 bases and the J segment 8 bases; nucleotides outside the gene matches: 6. In nucleotides, the CDR3 is TGTGCCAGCAGTCCACAGGGGAGAGATTCACCCCTCCACTTT. Translation gives CASSPQGRDSPLHF.

This clonotype was detected ten times or more. The CDR3 region has the DNA TGCGCCAGCAGCCAAACCCCGTACCAGGACGAGCAGTACTTC. It translates to CASSQTPYQDEQYF. The chain has TRBV4-3 and TRBJ2-7; no reliable D call. The CDR3 runs 14 residues. V was cut by 2 bases and J by 5 bases, with 13 bases left in between. CDR1 LGHNA and CDR2 YSLEER come from the germline V gene.

This clonotype was detected a few times. V is TRBV5-1 and J is TRBJ2-1; D is undetermined. V lost 4 bases to trimming and J lost 6 bases, with 26 bases between them. From germline, CDR1 is SGHRS and CDR2 YFSETQ. This CDR3 has 18 residues. The CDR3 nucleotides are TGCGCCAGCAGCCCCCTGACGAACGGGCCAAAGGTGGGCAATGAGCAGTTCTTC. Protein sequence: CASSPLTNGPKVGNEQFF.

V and J are TRBV28 and TRBJ1-5; no clear D. V dropped 5 bases and J dropped 6 bases, with 11 bases sitting between them. Germline loops: CDR1 MDHEN, CDR2 SYDVKM. The CDR3 sequence is 13 residues long. The CDR3 sequence is CASSPTPAQPQHF. CDR3 bases: TGTGCCAGCAGTCCGACACCAGCTCAGCCCCAGCATTTT.

This clonotype was detected a few times. The chain uses TRBV23-1 and TRBJ2-7; D gene uncertain. TRBV23-1 is treated as an ORF (open reading frame) with a function not yet certain. The CDR3 is made up of 16 amino acids. V lost 4 bases to trimming and J lost 3 bases, with 19 bases between them. The CDR3 loop reads CASSPSIIGVGYEQYF. The CDR3 coding sequence is TGCGCCAGCAGTCCCTCGATTATAGGCGTAGGCTACGAGCAGTACTTC.